Sequencing of this T cell receptor beta chain was carried out in a study of T cell responses to AZD1222 COVID-19 vaccine. Findings of the study overall: At study baseline, merely five or six AZD1222 recipients were seropositive. Reportedly, nearly half of unique spike TCRs recognized epitopes outside B.1.351/B.1.1.7 mutations. Spike-specific TCRs gained breadth and depth after people received two AZD1222 doses.

In germline, CDR1 is SGDLS, CDR2 YYNGEE. Trimming took 5 bases from V and 6 from J; bases not matched to a gene: 4. CDR3 length: 14 amino acids. Profiled with immunoSEQ multiplex PCR; TCRdb holds only in-frame clones, not every one. The sample contains about 85,000 clones, roughly 88% of which appear only once. With regard to this clone: Its antigen is not identified.

The chain couples TRBV9 to TRBJ1-6; 8 positions agree with TRBD1. The specimen was peripheral blood, collected on day 0 of AZD1222 vaccination. The sequence was obtained from an adult in good health. CDR3 region: CASRGGQANSPLHF. In nucleotides, the CDR3 is TGTGCCAGCAGGGGGGGACAGGCTAATTCACCCCTCCACTTT.